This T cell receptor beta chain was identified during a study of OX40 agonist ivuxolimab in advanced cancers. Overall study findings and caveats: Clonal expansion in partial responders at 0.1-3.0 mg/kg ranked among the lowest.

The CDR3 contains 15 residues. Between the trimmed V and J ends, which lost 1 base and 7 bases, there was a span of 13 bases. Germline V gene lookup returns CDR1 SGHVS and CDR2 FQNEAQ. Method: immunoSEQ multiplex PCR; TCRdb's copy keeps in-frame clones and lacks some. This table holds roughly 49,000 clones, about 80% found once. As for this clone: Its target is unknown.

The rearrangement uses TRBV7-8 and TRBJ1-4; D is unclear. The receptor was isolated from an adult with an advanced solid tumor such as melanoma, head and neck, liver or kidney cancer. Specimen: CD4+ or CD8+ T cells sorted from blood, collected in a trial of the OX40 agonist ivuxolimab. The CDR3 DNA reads TGTGCCAGCAGCTTAGACCCACGCGTTGGTGAAAAACTGTTTTTT. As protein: CASSLDPRVGEKLFF.